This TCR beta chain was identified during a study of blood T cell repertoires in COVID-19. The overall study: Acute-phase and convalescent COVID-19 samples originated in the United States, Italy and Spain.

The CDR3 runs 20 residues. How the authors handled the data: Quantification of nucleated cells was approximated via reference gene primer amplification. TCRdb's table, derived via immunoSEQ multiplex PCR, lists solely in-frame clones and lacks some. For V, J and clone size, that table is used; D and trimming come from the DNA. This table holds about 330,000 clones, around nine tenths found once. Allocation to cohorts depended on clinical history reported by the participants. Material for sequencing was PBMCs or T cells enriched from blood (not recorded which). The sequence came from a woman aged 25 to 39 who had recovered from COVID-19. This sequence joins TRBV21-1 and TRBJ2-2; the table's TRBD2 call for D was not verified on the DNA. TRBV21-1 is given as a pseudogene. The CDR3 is CASSKGAASGGGGNTGELFF. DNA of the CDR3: TGTGCCAGCAGCAAAGGCGCGGCTAGCGGGGGTGGGGGAAACACCGGGGAGCTGTTTTTT.